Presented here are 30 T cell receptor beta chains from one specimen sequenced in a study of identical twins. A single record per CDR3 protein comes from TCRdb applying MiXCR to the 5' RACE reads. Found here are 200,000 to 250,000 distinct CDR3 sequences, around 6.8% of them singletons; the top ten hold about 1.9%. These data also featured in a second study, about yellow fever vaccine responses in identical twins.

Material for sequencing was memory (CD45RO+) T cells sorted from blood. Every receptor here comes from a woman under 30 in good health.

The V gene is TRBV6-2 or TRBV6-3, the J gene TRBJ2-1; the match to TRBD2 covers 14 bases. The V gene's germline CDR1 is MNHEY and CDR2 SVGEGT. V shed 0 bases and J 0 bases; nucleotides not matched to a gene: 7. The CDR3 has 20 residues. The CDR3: CASSYSLGTSGGSSYNEQFF. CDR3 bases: TGTGCCAGCAGTTACTCGCTCGGGACTAGCGGGGGCAGCTCCTACAATGAGCAGTTCTTC.

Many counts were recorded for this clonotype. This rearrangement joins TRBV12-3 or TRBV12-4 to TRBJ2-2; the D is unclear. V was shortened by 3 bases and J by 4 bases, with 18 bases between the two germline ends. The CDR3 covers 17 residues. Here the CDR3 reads CASSFATRIGSTGELFF. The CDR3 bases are TGTGCCAGCAGTTTCGCCACCAGGATAGGAAGCACCGGGGAGCTGTTTTTT.

CDR3 sequence reads: CASSSFTGSYEQYF. The CDR3 nucleotides are TGTGCCAGCAGTTCCTTCACAGGGTCCTACGAGCAGTACTTC. This chain connects TRBV6-2 or TRBV6-3 to TRBJ2-7, with TRBD1 as a possible D gene (6 bases). Germline V gene data show CDR1 as MNHEY and CDR2 as SVGEGT. V lost 4 bases, J lost 1 base, and 11 bases lay in between. This CDR3 contains 14 residues.

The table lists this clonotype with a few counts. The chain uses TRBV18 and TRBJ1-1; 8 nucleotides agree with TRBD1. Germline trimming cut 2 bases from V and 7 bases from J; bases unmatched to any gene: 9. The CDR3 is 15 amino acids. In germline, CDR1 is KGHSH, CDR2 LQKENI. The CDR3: CASSPTDTGGNEAFF. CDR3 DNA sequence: TGTGCCAGCTCACCAACTGACACAGGGGGTAATGAAGCTTTCTTT.

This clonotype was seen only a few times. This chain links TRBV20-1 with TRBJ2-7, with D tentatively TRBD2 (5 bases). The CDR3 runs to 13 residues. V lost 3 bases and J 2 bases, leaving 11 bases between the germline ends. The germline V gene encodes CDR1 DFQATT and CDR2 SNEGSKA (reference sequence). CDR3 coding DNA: TGCAGTGCTAGCGGGATAATCCCCTACGAGCAGTACTTC. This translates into CSASGIIPYEQYF.

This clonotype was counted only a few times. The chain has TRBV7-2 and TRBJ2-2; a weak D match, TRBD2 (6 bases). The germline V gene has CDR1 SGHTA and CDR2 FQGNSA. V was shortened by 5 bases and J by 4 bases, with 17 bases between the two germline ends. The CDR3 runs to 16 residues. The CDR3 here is CASSKRRVLGTGELFF. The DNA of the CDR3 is TGTGCCAGCAGCAAGAGGAGGGTTTTGGGCACCGGGGAGCTGTTTTTT.

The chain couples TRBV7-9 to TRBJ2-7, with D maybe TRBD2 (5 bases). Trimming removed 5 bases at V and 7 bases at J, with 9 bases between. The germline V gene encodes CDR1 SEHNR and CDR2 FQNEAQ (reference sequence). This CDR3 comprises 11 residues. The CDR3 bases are TGTGCCAGCAGCGGACGAGGGGAGCAGTACTTC. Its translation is CASSGRGEQYF.

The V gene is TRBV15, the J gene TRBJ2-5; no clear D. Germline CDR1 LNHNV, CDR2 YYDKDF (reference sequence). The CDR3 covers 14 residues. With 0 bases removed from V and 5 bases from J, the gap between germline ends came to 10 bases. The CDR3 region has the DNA TGTGCCACCAGCAGAGATGGCTACGACGAGACCCAGTACTTC. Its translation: CATSRDGYDETQYF.

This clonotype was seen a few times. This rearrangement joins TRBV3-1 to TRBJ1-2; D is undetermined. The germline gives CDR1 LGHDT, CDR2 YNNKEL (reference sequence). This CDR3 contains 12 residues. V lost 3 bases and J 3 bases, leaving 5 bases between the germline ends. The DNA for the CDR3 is TGTGCCAGCAGCCATGGAGACTATGGCTACACCTTC. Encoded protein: CASSHGDYGYTF. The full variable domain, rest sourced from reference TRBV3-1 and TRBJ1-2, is DTAVSQTPKYLVTQMGNDKSIKCEQNLGHDTMYWYKQDSKKFLKIMFSYNNKELIINETVPNRFSPKSPDKAHLNLHINSLELGDSAVYFCASSHGDYGYTFGSGTRLTVV.

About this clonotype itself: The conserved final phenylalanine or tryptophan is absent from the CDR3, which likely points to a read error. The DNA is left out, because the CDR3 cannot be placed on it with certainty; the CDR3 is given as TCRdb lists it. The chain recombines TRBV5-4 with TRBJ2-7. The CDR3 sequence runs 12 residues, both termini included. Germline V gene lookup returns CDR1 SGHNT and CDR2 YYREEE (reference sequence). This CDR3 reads CASILGASCVYP.

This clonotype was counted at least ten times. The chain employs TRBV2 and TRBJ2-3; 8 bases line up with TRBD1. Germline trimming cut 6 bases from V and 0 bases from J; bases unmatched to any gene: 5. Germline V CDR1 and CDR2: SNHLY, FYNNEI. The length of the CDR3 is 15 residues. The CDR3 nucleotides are TGTGCCAGCAGGGGGGACAGGTCTAGCACAGATACGCAGTATTTT. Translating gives CASRGDRSSTDTQYF.

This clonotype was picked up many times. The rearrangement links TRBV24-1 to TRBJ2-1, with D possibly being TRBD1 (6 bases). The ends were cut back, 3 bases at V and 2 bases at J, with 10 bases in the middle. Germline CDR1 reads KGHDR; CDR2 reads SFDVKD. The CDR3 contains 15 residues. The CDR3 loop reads CATSDAGTPYNEQFF. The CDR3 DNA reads TGTGCCACCAGTGATGCCGGGACACCCTACAATGAGCAGTTCTTC.

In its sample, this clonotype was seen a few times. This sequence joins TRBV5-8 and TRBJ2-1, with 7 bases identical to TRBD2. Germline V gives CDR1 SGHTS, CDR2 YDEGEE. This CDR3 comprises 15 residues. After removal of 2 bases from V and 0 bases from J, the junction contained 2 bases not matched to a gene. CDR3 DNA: TGTGCCAGCAGCTTTCGACTAGCCTCCTACAATGAGCAGTTCTTC. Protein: CASSFRLASYNEQFF.

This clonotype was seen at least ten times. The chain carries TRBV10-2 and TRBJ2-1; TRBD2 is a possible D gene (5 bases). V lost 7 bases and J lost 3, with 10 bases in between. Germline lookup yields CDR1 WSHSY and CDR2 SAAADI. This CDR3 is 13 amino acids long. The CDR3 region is CASTPTSYNEQFF. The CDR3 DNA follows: TGCGCCAGCACTCCCACTAGCTACAATGAGCAGTTCTTC.

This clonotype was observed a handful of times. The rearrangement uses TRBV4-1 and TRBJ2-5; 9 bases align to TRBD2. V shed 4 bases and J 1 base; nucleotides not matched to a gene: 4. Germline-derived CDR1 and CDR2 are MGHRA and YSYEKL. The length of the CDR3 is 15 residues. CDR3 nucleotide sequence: TGCGCCAGCAGCCTAGGGCGGGAGGGCCAAGAGACCCAGTACTTC. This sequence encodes CASSLGREGQETQYF.

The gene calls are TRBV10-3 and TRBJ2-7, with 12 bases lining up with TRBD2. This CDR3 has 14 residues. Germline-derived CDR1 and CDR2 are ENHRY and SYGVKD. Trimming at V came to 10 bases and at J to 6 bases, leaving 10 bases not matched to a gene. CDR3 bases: TGTGCCACCGTTCGACTAGCGGGGGAGTCCGAGCAGTACTTC. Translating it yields CATVRLAGESEQYF.

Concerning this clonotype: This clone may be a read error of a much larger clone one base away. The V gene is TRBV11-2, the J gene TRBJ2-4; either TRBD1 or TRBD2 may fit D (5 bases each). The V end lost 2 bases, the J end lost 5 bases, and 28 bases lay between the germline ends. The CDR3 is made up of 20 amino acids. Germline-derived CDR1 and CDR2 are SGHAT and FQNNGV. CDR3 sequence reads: CASSLWHLDEGFSRENIQYF. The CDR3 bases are TGTGCCAGCAGCTTATGGCATCTAGACGAGGGGTTCTCCCGCGAAAACATTCAGTACTTC.

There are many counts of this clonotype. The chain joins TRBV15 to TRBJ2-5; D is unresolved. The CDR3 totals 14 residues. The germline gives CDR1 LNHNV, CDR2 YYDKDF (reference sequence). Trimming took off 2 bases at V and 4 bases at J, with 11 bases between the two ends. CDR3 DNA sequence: TGTGCCACCAGCAGACATGAATCCCCAGAGACCCAGTACTTC. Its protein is CATSRHESPETQYF.

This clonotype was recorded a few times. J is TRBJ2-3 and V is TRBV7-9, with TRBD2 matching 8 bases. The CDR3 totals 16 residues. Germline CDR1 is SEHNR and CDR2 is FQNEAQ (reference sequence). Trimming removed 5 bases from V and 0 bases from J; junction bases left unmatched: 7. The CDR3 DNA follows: TGTGCCAGCAGCAGATTAGCGGGGTTTAGCACAGATACGCAGTATTTT. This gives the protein CASSRLAGFSTDTQYF.

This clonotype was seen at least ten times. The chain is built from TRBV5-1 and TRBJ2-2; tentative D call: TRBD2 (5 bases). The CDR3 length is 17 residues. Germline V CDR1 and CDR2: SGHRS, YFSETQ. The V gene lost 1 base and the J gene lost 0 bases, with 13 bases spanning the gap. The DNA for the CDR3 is TGCGCCAGCAGCTTGCGAAGCGGTTTCGCGAACACCGGGGAGCTGTTTTTT. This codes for CASSLRSGFANTGELFF.

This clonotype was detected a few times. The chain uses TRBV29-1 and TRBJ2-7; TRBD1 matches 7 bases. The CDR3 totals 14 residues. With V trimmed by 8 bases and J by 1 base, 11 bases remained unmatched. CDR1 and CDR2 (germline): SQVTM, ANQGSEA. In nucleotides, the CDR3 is TGCAGCAGAACCGGGACAGCGGATTCCTACGAGCAGTACTTC. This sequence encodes CSRTGTADSYEQYF.

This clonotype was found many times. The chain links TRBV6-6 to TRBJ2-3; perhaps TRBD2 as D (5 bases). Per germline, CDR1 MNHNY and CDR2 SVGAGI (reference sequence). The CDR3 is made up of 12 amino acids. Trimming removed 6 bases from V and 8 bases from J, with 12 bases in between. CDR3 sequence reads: CASSPYGVTQYF. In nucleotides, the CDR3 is TGTGCCAGCAGCCCCTACGGGGTTACGCAGTATTTT.

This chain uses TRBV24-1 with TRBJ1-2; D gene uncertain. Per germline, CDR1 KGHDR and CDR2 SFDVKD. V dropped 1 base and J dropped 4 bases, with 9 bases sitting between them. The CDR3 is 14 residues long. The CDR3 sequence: CATSDFGRIYGYTF. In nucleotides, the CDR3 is TGTGCCACCAGTGATTTCGGACGGATCTATGGCTACACCTTC.

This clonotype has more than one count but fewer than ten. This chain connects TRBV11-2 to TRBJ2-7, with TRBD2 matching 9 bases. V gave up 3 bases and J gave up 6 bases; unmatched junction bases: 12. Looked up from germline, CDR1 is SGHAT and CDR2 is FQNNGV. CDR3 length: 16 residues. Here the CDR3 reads CASSFPSGAGGSEQYF. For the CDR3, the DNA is TGTGCCAGCAGCTTCCCCTCAGGAGCGGGAGGTAGCGAGCAGTACTTC.

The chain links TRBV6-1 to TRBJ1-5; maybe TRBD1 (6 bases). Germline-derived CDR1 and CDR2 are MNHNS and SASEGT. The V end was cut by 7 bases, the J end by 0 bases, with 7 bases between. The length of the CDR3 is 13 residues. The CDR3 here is CASTGDSNQPQHF. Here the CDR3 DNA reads TGTGCCAGCACAGGGGATAGCAATCAGCCCCAGCATTTT.

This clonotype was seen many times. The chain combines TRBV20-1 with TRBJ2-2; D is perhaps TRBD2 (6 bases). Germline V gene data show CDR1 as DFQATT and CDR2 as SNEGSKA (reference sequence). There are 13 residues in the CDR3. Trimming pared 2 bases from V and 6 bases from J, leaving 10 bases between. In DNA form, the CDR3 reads TGCAGTGCTAGACTCACTAGCCCCGGGGAGCTGTTTTTT. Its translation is CSARLTSPGELFF.

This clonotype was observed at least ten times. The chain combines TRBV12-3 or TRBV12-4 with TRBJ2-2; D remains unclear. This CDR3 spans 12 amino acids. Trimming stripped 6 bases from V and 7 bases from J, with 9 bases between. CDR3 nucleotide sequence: TGTGCCAGCAGCCAGACAATCGGGGAGCTGTTTTTT. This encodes CASSQTIGELFF.

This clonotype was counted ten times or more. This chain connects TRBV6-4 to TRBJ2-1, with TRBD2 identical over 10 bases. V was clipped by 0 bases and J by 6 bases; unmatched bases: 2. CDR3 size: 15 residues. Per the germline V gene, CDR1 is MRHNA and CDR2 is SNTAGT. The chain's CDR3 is CASSDSAGGSNEQFF. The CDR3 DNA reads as TGTGCCAGCAGTGACTCAGCGGGAGGGTCCAATGAGCAGTTCTTC.

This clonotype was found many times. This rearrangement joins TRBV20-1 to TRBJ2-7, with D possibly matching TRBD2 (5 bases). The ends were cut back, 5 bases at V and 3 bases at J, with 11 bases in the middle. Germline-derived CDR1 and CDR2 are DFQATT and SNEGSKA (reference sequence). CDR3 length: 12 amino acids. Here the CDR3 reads CSARDRVYEQYF. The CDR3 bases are TGCAGTGCTCGGGATAGGGTCTACGAGCAGTACTTC.

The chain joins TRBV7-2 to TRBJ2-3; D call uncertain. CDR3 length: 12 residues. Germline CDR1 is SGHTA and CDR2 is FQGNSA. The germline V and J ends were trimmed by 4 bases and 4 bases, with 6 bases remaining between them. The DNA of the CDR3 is TGTGCCAGCAGCTCTTACCCAGATACGCAGTATTTT. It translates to CASSSYPDTQYF.